The 12 T cell receptor beta chains below were found in one sample sequenced in a study of CD8+CD57+ T cells in acquired aplastic anemia. TCR beta VDJ combinations and CDR3 sequences were profiled from genomic DNA. TCRdb re-analysed the reads in MiXCR, keeping a single row per CDR3 protein. The profile shows about 40,000 distinct CDR3 sequences, 65% to 70% of them singletons. Sequencing used sorted CD4+, CD8+, or CD8+CD57+ T cells (not recorded which) from PBMCs. All receptors derive from a human donor in good health, serving as a control.

The chain uses TRBV4-1 and TRBJ2-5; 8 bases fit TRBD1. With 3 bases clipped from V and 4 bases from J, the junction kept 4 bases outside the gene matches. The CDR3 covers 14 residues. CDR1 and CDR2 from the germline V gene are MGHRA and YSYEKL. The chain's CDR3 is CASSHLGQGETQYF. The CDR3 DNA is TGCGCCAGCAGCCACTTAGGACAGGGAGAGACCCAGTACTTC.

This clonotype has ten or more counts. The rearrangement uses TRBV4-3 and TRBJ1-2, with D unclear. The CDR3 runs to 14 residues. Per the germline V gene, CDR1 is LGHNA and CDR2 is YSLEER. Trimming removed 0 bases from V and 10 bases from J, with 15 bases in between. The DNA for the CDR3 is TGCGCCAGCAGCCAAGAGTGGGCAGTTGGCGACTACACCTTC. It translates to CASSQEWAVGDYTF.

This clonotype was counted at least ten times. The chain couples TRBV27 to TRBJ2-3, with D possibly TRBD1 on 6 matching bases. The CDR3 contains 15 residues. Trimming stripped 3 bases from V and 4 bases from J, with 14 bases between. Germline V CDR1 and CDR2: MNHEY, SMNVEV (reference sequence). CDR3 sequence: CASSFQGHSADTQYF. The DNA for the CDR3 is TGTGCCAGCAGTTTTCAGGGACACTCGGCAGATACGCAGTATTTT.

This clonotype was observed a handful of times. J is TRBJ2-1 and V is TRBV24-1; maybe TRBD1 (6 bases). CDR1 KGHDR and CDR2 SFDVKD come from the germline V gene. CDR3 size: 16 residues. Between the trimmed V and J ends, which lost 3 bases and 8 bases, there was a span of 19 bases. As DNA, the CDR3 is TGTGCCACCAGTGATACCACAGGGTGGGGAAGGGATGAGCAGTTCTTC. Translated, it gives CATSDTTGWGRDEQFF.

The CDR3 DNA follows: TGTGCCAGCAGCTTAGCAGGGTCCTACGAGCAGTACTTC. Translation gives CASSLAGSYEQYF. This chain connects TRBV7-2 to TRBJ2-7, with D unresolved. V lost 0 bases to trimming and J lost 1 base, with 4 bases between them. CDR1 and CDR2 from the germline V gene are SGHTA and FQGNSA. The CDR3 is 13 amino acids. The variable domain in full, completed from reference TRBV7-2 and TRBJ2-7, reads GAGVSQSPSNKVTEKGKDVELRCDPISGHTALYWYRQSLGQGLEFLIYFQGNSAPDKSGLPSDRFSAERTGGSVSTLTIQRTQQEDSAVYLCASSLAGSYEQYFGPGTRLTVT.

This clonotype was seen only a few times. The CDR3 nucleotides are TGTGCCAGCAGTATAACGTATTCACCCCTCCACTTT. It translates to CASSITYSPLHF. The chain recombines TRBV2 with TRBJ1-6, with D hard to call. Trimming removed 5 bases at V and 8 bases at J, with 7 bases between. The CDR3 extends over 12 amino acids. Germline assignment: CDR1 SNHLY and CDR2 FYNNEI.

This clonotype was recorded a few times. The chain employs TRBV20-1 and TRBJ1-1; perhaps TRBD1 as D (6 bases). Germline values: CDR1 DFQATT, CDR2 SNEGSKA (reference sequence). This CDR3 is 11 amino acids long. The V end lost 7 bases, the J end lost 10 bases, and 16 bases lay between the germline ends. CDR3 region: CSVRTARGAFF. CDR3 coding DNA: TGCAGTGTTAGGACAGCCAGGGGAGCTTTCTTT.

This clonotype was recorded at least ten times. V usage is TRBV4-1 and J usage is TRBJ1-5; D gene uncertain. There are 14 residues in the CDR3. V was trimmed by 5 bases and J by 3 bases, leaving 11 bases between them. Germline CDR1 reads MGHRA; CDR2 reads YSYEKL. The DNA for the CDR3 is TGCGCCAGCAGCGTGCTAGACAACAATCAGCCCCAGCATTTT. It yields the protein CASSVLDNNQPQHF.

This chain uses TRBV2 with TRBJ2-5, with D possibly TRBD1 on 6 matching bases. The CDR3 runs 13 residues. Per the germline V gene, CDR1 is SNHLY and CDR2 is FYNNEI. V dropped 6 bases and J dropped 7 bases, with 15 bases sitting between them. The CDR3, as DNA: TGTGCCAGCAGCATAGGACAGCGAGCGACCCAGTACTTC. Translation: CASSIGQRATQYF.

The V gene is TRBV5-4, the J gene TRBJ1-2; D may be TRBD1 (6 bases). The germline V and J ends were trimmed by 0 bases and 2 bases, with 8 bases remaining between them. CDR3 size: 14 residues. CDR1 SGHNT and CDR2 YYREEE come from the germline V gene (reference sequence). The DNA of the CDR3 is TGTGCCAGCAGCTTGGGACAGGCGAACTATGGCTACACCTTC. Residues: CASSLGQANYGYTF. Full variable domain (outside the CDR3, taken from reference TRBV5-4 and TRBJ1-2): ETGVTQSPTHLIKTRGQQVTLRCSSQSGHNTVSWYQQALGQGPQFIFQYYREEENGRGNFPPRFSGLQFPNYSSELNVNALELDDSALYLCASSLGQANYGYTFGSGTRLTVV.

Turning to this clonotype: Because the CDR3 is missing its conserved closing phenylalanine or tryptophan, this is likely a read error. V is TRBV19 and J is TRBJ1-4; no reliable D call. The CDR3 covers 15 residues. Germline V gene data show CDR1 as LNHDA and CDR2 as SQIVND (reference sequence). Trimming left V 0 bases short and J 5 bases short, with 10 bases between. The CDR3 DNA follows: TGTGCCAGTAGTATAGAGGCCAGCCGGAATGAAAAACTGTTTTTG. Translated, it gives CASSIEASRNEKLFL.

This clonotype was counted many times. The gene calls are TRBV25-1 and TRBJ1-2; D might be TRBD1 (5 bases). Germline CDR1 and CDR2: MGHDK and SYGVNS. The ends were cut back, 0 bases at V and 6 bases at J, with 14 bases in the middle. This CDR3 has 15 residues. The CDR3 bases are TGTGCCAGCAGTGAATATGGCTGGGGGACTGATGGCTACACCTTC. It translates to CASSEYGWGTDGYTF.